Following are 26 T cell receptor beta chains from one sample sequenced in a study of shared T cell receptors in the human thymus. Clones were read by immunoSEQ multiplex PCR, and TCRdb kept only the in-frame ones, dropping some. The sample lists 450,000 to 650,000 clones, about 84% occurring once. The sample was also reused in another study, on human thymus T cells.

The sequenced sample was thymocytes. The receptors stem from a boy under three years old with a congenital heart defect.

The CDR3 coding sequence is TGTGCCAGCAGCTTCGGGGTGGTGGGGAGCTACACCTTC. This codes for CASSFGVVGSYTF. The chain employs TRBV5-6 and TRBJ1-2; D gene unclear. From germline, CDR1 is SGHDT and CDR2 YYEEEE. The CDR3 is 13 residues long. The V end lost 2 bases, the J end lost 9 bases, and 14 bases lay between the germline ends.

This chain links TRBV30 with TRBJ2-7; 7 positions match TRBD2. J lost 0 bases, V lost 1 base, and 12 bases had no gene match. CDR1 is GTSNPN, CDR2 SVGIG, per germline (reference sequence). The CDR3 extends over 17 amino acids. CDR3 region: CAWSGLAGVPLSYEQYF. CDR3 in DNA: TGTGCCTGGAGTGGTCTGGCGGGAGTACCCCTCTCCTACGAGCAGTACTTC.

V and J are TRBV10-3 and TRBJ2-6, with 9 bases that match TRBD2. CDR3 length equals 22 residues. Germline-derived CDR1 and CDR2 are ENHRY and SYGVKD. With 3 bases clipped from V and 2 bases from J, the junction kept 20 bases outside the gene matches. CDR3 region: CAISDVLWSTSGPPTGANVLTF. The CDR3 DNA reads TGTGCCATCAGTGATGTCCTTTGGTCTACTAGCGGGCCGCCTACTGGGGCCAACGTCCTGACTTTC.

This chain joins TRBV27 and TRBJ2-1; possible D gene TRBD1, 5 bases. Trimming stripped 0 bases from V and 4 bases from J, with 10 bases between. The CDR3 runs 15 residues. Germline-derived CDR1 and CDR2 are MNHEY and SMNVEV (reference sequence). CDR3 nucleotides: TGTGCCAGCAGTTTATCCTGGACATCATACAATGAGCAGTTCTTC. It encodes CASSLSWTSYNEQFF.

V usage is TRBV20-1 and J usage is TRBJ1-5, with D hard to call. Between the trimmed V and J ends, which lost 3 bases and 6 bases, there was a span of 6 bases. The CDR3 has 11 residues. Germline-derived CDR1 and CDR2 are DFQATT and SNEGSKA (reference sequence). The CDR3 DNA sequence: TGCAGTGCTAGTCTAGGTCAGCCCCAGCATTTT. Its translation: CSASLGQPQHF.

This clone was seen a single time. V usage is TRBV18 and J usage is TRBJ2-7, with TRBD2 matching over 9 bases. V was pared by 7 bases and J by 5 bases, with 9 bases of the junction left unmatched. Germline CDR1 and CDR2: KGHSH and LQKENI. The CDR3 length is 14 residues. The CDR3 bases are TGTGCCAGCTGCCCTCGCGGGAGGGAAGACGAGCAGTACTTC. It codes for CASCPRGREDEQYF. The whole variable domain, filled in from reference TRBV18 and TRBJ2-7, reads NAGVMQNPRHLVRRRGQEARLRCSPMKGHSHVYWYRQLPEEGLKFMVYLQKENIIDESGMPKERFSAEFPKEGPSILRIQQVVRGDSAAYFCASCPRGREDEQYFGPGTRLTVT.

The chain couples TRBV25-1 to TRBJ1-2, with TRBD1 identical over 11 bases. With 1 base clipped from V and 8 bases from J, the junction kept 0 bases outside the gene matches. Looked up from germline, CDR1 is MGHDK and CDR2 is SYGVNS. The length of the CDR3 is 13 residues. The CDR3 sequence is CASSEWTGGGYTF. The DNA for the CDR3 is TGTGCCAGCAGTGAATGGACAGGGGGCGGCTACACCTTC.

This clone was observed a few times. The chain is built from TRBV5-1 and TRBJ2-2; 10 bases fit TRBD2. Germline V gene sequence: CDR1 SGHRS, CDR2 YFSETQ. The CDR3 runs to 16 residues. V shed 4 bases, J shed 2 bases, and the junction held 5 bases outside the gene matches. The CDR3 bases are TGCGCCAGCAGCCCTAAGCGGGAGGGAAACACCGGGGAGCTGTTTTTT. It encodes CASSPKREGNTGELFF.

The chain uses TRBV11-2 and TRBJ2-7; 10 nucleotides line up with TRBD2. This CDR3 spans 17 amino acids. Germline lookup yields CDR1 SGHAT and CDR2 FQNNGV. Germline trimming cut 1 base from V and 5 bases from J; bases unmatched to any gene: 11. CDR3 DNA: TGTGCCAGCAGCTTAGGTCGTGGAGCGGGAGGGCCCCACGAGCAGTACTTC. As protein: CASSLGRGAGGPHEQYF. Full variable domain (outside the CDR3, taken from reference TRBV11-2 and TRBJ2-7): EAGVAQSPRYKIIEKRQSVAFWCNPISGHATLYWYQQILGQGPKLLIQFQNNGVVDDSQLPKDRFSAERLKGVDSTLKIQPAKLEDSAVYLCASSLGRGAGGPHEQYFGPGTRLTVT.

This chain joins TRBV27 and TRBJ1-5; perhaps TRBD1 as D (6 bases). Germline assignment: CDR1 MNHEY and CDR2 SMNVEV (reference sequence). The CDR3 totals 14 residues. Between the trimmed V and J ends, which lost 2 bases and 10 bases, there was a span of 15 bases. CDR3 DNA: TGTGCCAGCAGTTTAAGGAGGGGGGGTGGACCCCAGCATTTT. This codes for CASSLRRGGGPQHF.

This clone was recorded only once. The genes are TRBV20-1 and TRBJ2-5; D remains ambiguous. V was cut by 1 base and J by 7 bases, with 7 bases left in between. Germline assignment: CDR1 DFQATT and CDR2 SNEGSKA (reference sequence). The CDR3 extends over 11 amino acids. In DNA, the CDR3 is TGCAGTGCTAGAGGGTCACTGACCCAGTACTTC. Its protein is CSARGSLTQYF.

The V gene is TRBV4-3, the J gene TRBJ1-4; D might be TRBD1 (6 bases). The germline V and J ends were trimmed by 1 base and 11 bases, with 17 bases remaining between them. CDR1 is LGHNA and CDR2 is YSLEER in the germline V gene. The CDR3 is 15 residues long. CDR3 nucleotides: TGCGCCAGCAGCCAAGGGTCAGGGGTTAAGTGGAAACTGTTTTTT. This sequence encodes CASSQGSGVKWKLFF.

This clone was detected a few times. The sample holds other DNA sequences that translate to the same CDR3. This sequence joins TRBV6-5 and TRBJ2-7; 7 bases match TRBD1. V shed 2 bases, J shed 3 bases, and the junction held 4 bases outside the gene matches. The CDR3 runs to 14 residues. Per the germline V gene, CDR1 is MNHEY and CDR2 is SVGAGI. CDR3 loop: CASSYGPGGYEQYF. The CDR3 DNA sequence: TGTGCCAGCAGTTACGGGCCAGGGGGCTACGAGCAGTACTTC.

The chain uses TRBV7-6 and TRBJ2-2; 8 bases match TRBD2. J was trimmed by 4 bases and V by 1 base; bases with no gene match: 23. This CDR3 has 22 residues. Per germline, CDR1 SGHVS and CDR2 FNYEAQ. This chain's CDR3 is CASSLEECAGFGAGDGTGELFF. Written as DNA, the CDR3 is TGTGCCAGCAGCTTAGAAGAGTGTGCAGGGTTCGGAGCGGGAGACGGCACCGGGGAGCTGTTTTTT.

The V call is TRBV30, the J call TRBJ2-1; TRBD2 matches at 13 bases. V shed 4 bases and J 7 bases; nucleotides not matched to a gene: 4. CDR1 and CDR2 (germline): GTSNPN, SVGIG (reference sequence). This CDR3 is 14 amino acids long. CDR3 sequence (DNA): TGTGCCTGGATCAAACTAGCGGGAGGGAATGAGCAGTTCTTC. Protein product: CAWIKLAGGNEQFF.

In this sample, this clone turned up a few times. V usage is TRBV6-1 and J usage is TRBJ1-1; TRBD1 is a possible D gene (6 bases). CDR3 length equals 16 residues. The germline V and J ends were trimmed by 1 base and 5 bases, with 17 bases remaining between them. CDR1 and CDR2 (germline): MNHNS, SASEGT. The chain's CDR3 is CASSEGVQGGGTEAFF. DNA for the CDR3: TGTGCCAGCAGTGAAGGGGTCCAGGGAGGGGGGACTGAAGCTTTCTTT.

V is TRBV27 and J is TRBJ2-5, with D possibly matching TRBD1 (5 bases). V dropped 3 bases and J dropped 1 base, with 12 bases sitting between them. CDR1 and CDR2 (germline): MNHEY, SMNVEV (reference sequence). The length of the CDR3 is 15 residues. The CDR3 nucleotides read TGTGCCAGCAGTTTCCGTCGACAGCCCCAAGAGACCCAGTACTTC. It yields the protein CASSFRRQPQETQYF.

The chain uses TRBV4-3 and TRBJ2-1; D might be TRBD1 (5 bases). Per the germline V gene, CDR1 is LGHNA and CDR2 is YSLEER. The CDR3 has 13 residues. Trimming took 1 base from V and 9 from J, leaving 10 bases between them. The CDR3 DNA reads TGCGCCAGCAGCCAAGGCCAGGGCGGTGAGCAGTTCTTC. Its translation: CASSQGQGGEQFF.

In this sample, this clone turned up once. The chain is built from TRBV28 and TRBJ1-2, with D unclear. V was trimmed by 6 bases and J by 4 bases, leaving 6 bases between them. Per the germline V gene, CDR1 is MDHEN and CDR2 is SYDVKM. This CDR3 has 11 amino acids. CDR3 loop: CASSPGYGYTF. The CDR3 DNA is TGTGCCAGCAGCCCGGGCTATGGCTACACCTTC.

CDR3 sequence reads: CASSLGRGRVSQPQHF. CDR3 nucleotide sequence: TGTGCCAGCAGCTTAGGGCGTGGCAGGGTAAGTCAGCCCCAGCATTTT. The J gene is TRBJ1-5, the V gene TRBV7-2; TRBD1 might be the D (5 bases). This CDR3 has 16 residues. V lost 1 base and J lost 6, with 16 bases in between. Germline CDR1 is SGHTA and CDR2 is FQGNSA.

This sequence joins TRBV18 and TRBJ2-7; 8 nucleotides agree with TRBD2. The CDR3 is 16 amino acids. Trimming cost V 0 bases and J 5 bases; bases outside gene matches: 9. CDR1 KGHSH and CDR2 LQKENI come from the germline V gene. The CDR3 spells CASSPPSDGRANEQYF. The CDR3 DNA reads TGTGCCAGCTCACCACCGAGCGACGGGAGGGCTAACGAGCAGTACTTC.

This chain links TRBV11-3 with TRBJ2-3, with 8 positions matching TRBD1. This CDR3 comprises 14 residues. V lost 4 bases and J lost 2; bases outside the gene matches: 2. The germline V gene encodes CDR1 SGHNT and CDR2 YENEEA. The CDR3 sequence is CASSSDRATDTQYF. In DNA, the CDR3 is TGTGCCAGCAGCTCGGACAGGGCCACAGATACGCAGTATTTT.

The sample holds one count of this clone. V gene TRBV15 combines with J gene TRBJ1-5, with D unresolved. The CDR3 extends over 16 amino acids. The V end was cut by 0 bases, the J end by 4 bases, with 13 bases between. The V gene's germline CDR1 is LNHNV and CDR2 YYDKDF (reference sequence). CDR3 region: CATSRDTGRENQPQHF. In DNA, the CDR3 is TGTGCCACCAGCAGAGATACGGGGAGGGAAAATCAGCCCCAGCATTTT.

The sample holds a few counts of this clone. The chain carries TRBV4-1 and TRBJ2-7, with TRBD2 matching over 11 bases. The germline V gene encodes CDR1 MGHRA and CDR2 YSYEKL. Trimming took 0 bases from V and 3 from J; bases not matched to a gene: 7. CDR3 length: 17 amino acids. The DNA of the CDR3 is TGCGCCAGCAGCCAAGATGGGTCCCTAGCGGGAGGCTACGAGCAGTACTTC. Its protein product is CASSQDGSLAGGYEQYF.

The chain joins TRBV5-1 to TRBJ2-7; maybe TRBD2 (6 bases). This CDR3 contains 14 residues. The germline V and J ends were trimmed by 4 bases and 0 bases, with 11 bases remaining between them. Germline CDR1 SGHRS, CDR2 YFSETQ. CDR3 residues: CASSKAGNSYEQYF. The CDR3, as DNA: TGCGCCAGCAGCAAGGCGGGGAACTCCTACGAGCAGTACTTC.

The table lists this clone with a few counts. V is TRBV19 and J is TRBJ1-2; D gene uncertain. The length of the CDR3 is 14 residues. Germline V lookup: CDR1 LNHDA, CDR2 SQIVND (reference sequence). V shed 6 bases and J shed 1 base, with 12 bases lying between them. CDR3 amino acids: CASRLTEGNYGYTF. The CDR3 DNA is TGTGCCAGTAGGCTCACGGAGGGTAACTATGGCTACACCTTC. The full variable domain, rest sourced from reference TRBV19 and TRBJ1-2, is DGGITQSPKYLFRKEGQNVTLSCEQNLNHDAMYWYRQDPGQGLRLIYYSQIVNDFQKGDIAEGYSVSREKKESFPLTVTSAQKNPTAFYLCASRLTEGNYGYTFGSGTRLTVV.